This T cell receptor (beta chain) stems from a study of CD8 T cells in ankylosing spondylitis. Ten or more counts support this clonotype. Quantitative 5'-RACE with molecular barcodes generated TCR beta libraries. TCRdb ran MiXCR on the 5' RACE reads and lists one entry per CDR3 protein. The repertoire consists of 250,000 to 400,000 distinct CDR3 sequences, with under 14% occurring once and the leading ten covering about 10%. V was trimmed by 3 bases and J by 2 bases, leaving 17 bases between them. Per the germline V gene, CDR1 is KGHSH and CDR2 is LQKENI. The CDR3 loop spans 17 amino acids. The specimen sequenced was blood, either unsorted or a sorted T cell fraction (not recorded which). The receptor's source is a female donor with ankylosing spondylitis or in good health (not recorded which). The chain is built from TRBV18 and TRBJ2-4; weak D call: TRBD1 (5 bases). CDR3: CASSPVLPGIPKNIQYF. CDR3 nucleotide sequence: TGTGCCAGCTCACCGGTTCTCCCAGGGATTCCCAAAAACATTCAGTACTTC.